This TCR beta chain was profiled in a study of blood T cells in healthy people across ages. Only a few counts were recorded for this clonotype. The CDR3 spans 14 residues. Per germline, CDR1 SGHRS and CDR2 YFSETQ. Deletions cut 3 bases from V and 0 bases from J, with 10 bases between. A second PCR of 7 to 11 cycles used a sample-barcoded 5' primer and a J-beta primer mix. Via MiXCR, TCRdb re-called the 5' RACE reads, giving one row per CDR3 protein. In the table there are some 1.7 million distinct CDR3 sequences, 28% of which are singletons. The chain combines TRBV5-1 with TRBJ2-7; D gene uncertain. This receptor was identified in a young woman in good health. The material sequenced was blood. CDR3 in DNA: TGCGCCAGCAGCTACGAGATGTCCTCCTACGAGCAGTACTTC. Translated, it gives CASSYEMSSYEQYF.